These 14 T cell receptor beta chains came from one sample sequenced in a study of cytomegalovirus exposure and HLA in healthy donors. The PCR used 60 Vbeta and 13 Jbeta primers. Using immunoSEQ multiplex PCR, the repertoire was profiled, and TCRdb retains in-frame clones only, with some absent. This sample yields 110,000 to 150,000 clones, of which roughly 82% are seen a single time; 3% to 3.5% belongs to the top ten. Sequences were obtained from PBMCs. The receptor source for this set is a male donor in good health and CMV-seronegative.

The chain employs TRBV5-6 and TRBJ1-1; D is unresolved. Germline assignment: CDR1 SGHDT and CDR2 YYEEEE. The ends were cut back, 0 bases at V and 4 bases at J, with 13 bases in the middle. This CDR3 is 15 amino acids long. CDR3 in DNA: TGTGCCAGCAGCTTGGAGGTGGGAGTCGGCACTGAAGCTTTCTTT. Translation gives CASSLEVGVGTEAFF.

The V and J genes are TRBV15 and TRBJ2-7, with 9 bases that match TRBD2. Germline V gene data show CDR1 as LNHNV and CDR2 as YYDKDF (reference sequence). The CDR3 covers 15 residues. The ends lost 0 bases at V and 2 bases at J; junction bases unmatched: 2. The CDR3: CATSRDIAGAYEQYF. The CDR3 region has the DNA TGTGCCACCAGCAGAGATATAGCGGGGGCCTACGAGCAGTACTTC.

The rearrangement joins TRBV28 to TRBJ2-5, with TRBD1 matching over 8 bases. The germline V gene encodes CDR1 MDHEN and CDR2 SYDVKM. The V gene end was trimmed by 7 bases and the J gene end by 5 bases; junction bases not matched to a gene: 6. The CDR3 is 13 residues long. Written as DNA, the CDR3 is TGTGCCAGCATTCCAGGGGGCCGGGAGACCCAGTACTTC. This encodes CASIPGGRETQYF.

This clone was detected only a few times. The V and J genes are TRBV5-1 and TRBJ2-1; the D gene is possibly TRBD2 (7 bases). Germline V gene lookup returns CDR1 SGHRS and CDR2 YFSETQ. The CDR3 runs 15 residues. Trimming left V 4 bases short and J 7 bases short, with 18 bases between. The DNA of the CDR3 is TGCGCCAGCAGCCTGACAGGACTAGGTATGAATGAGCAGTTCTTC. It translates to CASSLTGLGMNEQFF.

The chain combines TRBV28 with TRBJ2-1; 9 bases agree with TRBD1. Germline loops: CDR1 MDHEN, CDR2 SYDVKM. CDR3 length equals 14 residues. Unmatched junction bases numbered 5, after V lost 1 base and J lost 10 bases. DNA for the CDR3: TGTGCCAGCAGTTTATTGCCGGGGACAGGGGAGCAGTTCTTC. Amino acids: CASSLLPGTGEQFF.

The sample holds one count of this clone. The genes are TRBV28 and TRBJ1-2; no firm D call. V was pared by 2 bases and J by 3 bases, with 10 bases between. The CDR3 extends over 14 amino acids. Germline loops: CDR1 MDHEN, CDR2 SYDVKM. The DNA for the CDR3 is TGTGCCAGCAGTTTAGATGTCCCAGACTATGGCTACACCTTC. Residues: CASSLDVPDYGYTF.

The CDR3 reads CASSLVGPTVGNEQFF. The DNA of the CDR3 is TGTGCCAGCAGCTTAGTTGGGCCCACAGTAGGCAATGAGCAGTTCTTC. V is TRBV7-6 and J is TRBJ2-1; D ambiguous. Germline CDR1 is SGHVS and CDR2 is FNYEAQ. Between the trimmed V and J ends, which lost 1 base and 6 bases, there was a span of 16 bases. There are 16 residues in the CDR3.

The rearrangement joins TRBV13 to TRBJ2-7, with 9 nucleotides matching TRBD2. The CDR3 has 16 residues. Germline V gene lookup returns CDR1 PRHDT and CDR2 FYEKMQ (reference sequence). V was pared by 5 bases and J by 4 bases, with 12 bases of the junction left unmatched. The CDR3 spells CASSRMLAGSGYEQYF. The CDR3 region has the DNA TGTGCCAGCAGCCGTATGCTAGCGGGGAGTGGATACGAGCAGTACTTC. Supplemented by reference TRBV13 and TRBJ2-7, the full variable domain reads AAGVIQSPRHLIKEKRETATLKCYPIPRHDTVYWYQQGPGQDPQFLISFYEKMQSDKGSIPDRFSAQQFSDYHSELNMSSLELGDSALYFCASSRMLAGSGYEQYFGPGTRLTVT.

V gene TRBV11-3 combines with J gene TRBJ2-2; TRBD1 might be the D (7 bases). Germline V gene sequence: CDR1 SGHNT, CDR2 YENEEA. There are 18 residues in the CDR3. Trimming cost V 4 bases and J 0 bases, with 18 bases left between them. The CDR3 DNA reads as TGTGCCAGCAGCTCGGGGGCACAGGGGTCGGCGAACACCGGGGAGCTGTTTTTT. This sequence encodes CASSSGAQGSANTGELFF.

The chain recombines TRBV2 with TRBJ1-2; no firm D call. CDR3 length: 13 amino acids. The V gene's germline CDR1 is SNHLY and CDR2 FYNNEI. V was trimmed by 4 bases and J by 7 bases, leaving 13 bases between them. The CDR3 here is CASSVDGVPGYTF. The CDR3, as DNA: TGTGCCAGCAGTGTGGACGGGGTTCCTGGCTACACCTTC.

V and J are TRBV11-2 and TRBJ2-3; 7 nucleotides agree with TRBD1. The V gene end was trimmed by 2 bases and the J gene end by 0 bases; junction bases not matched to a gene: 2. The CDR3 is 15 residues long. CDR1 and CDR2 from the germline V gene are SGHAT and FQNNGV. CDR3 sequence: CASSLTGASTDTQYF. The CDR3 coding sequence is TGTGCCAGCAGCTTAACAGGGGCTAGCACAGATACGCAGTATTTT.

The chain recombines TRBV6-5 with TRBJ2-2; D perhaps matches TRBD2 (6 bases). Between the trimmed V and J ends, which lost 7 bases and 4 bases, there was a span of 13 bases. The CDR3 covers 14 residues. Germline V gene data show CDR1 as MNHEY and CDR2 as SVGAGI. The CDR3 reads CASIPAGITGELFF. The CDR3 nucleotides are TGTGCCAGCATCCCCGCGGGGATCACCGGGGAGCTGTTTTTT.

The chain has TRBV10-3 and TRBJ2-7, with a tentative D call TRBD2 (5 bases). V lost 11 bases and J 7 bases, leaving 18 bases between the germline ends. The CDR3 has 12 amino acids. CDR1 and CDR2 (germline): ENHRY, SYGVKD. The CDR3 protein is CAATGPGGEQYF. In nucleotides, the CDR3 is TGTGCCGCCACCGGGCCTGGAGGTGAGCAGTACTTC.

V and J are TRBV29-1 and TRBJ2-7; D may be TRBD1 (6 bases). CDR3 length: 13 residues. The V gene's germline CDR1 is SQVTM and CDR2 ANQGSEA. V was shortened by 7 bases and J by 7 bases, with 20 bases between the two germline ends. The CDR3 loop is CSATRGPTGEQYF. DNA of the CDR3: TGCAGCGCCACCAGGGGTCCGACGGGGGAGCAGTACTTC.